This TCR beta chain appears in the sequencing data of a study of naive CD8 T cells in extremely preterm neonates. V was clipped by 0 bases and J by 8 bases, with 12 bases between them. CDR1 is SGDLS, CDR2 YYNGEE, per germline. This CDR3 is built from 13 residues. The repertoire was sequenced with immunoSEQ multiplex PCR; TCRdb's copy has only in-frame clones and lacks some. The sample records around 4,600 clones, over 95% being singletons. The chain has TRBV9 and TRBJ2-7, with D tentatively TRBD1 (6 bases). The TCR was taken from a human donor in good health. Sample: naive CD8+ T cells from blood. The CDR3 protein is CASSVAQGQKQYF. The CDR3 nucleotides are TGTGCCAGCAGCGTAGCCCAGGGGCAGAAGCAGTACTTC.